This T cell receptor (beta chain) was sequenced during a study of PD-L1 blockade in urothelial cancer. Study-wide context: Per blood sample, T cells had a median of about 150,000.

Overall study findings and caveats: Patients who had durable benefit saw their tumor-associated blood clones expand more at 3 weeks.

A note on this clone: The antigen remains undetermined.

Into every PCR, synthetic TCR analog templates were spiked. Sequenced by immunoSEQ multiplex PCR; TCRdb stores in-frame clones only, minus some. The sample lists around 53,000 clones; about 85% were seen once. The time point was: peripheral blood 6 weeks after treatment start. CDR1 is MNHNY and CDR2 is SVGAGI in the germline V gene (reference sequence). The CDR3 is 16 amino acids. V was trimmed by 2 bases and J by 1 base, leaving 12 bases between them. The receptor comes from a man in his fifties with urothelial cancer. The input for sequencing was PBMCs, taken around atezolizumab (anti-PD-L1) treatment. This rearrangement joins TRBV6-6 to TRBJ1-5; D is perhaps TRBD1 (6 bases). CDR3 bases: TGTGCCAGCAGTTACCCCCCAACAGGGAGCAATCAGCCCCAGCATTTT. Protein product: CASSYPPTGSNQPQHF.